What follows are 7 T cell receptor beta chains derived from one specimen sequenced in a study of cytotoxic CD8 clonotypes in ibrutinib-treated CLL. Data came from immunoSEQ multiplex PCR; TCRdb stores just in-frame clones and leaves some out. Among around 15,000 clones listed, about 86% were seen once. Sample: PBMCs, taken before ibrutinib treatment. These receptors were taken from a human donor with chronic lymphocytic leukemia.

The gene calls are TRBV10-1 and TRBJ2-2, with TRBD1 matching over 9 bases. This CDR3 comprises 14 residues. V shed 6 bases and J 3 bases; nucleotides not matched to a gene: 2. The germline V gene encodes CDR1 WNHNN and CDR2 SYGVQD (reference sequence). The DNA for the CDR3 is TGCGCCAGCAGCGGGACAGGGTACACCGGGGAGCTGTTTTTT. This encodes CASSGTGYTGELFF.

J is TRBJ1-1 and V is TRBV27; 8 bases align to TRBD1. The CDR3 loop spans 15 amino acids. Unmatched junction bases numbered 6, after V lost 3 bases and J lost 3 bases. Germline V gene data show CDR1 as MNHEY and CDR2 as SMNVEV (reference sequence). The CDR3 nucleotides are TGTGCCAGCAGTTTGTCAGGGGGCTTGGACACTGAAGCTTTCTTT. Its protein is CASSLSGGLDTEAFF.

V gene TRBV11-1 combines with J gene TRBJ1-6; D gene uncertain. Germline CDR1 SGHAT, CDR2 FQDESV (reference sequence). The germline V and J ends were trimmed by 5 bases and 4 bases, with 6 bases remaining between them. The CDR3 sequence is 13 residues long. The CDR3 here is CASSQDYNSPLHF. In DNA, the CDR3 is TGTGCCAGCAGCCAAGATTATAATTCACCCCTCCACTTT.

This rearrangement joins TRBV9 to TRBJ2-5, with D maybe TRBD2 (7 bases). This CDR3 has 15 amino acids. Trimming left V 2 bases short and J 5 bases short, with 16 bases between. The V gene's germline CDR1 is SGDLS and CDR2 YYNGEE. CDR3 nucleotide sequence: TGTGCCAGCAGCGTCGCCAGGGGAGGGACGGAGACCCAGTACTTC. Translating gives CASSVARGGTETQYF.

The chain uses TRBV7-2 and TRBJ2-5; TRBD1 or TRBD2 may be the D gene (6 bases each). Looked up from germline, CDR1 is SGHTA and CDR2 is FQGNSA. Trimming took 1 base from V and 5 from J, leaving 17 bases between them. This CDR3 has 16 residues. The CDR3 region has the DNA TGTGCCAGCAGCTTAGTCCCACGGGGGCAGGAGGAGACCCAGTACTTC. Translated: CASSLVPRGQEETQYF.

This clone showed up just once. This chain uses TRBV11-3 with TRBJ2-1; 8 bases line up with TRBD2. J was trimmed by 8 bases and V by 6 bases; bases with no gene match: 12. The CDR3 is 15 residues long. From germline, CDR1 is SGHNT and CDR2 YENEEA. The CDR3: CASSFAGTRRDEQFF. CDR3 sequence (DNA): TGTGCCAGCAGTTTCGCCGGGACTAGAAGAGATGAGCAGTTCTTC. Full variable domain (rest looked up from reference TRBV11-3 and TRBJ2-1): EAGVVQSPRYKIIEKKQPVAFWCNPISGHNTLYWYLQNLGQGPELLIRYENEEAVDDSQLPKDRFSAERLKGVDSTLKIQPAELGDSAVYLCASSFAGTRRDEQFFGPGTRLTVL.

CDR3 protein: CAWSGETGDVDTIYF. The CDR3 nucleotides are TGTGCCTGGAGTGGCGAGACAGGGGACGTGGACACCATATATTTT. The chain joins TRBV30 to TRBJ1-3, with 8 bases that match TRBD1. The J segment lost 8 bases and the V segment lost 1 base, leaving 10 bases of the junction unmatched. There are 15 residues in the CDR3. Germline V gene sequence: CDR1 GTSNPN, CDR2 SVGIG (reference sequence).